This T cell receptor beta chain was documented in a study of patients and donors after allogeneic stem cell transplantation. Each CDR3 protein gets one entry after TCRdb re-called the RT-PCR reads with MiXCR. The table shows some 880,000 distinct CDR3 sequences, with 15% to 20% occurring only once. V lost 6 bases and J 4 bases, leaving 25 bases between the germline ends. The CDR3 is made up of 16 amino acids. Germline V gene lookup returns CDR1 DFQATT and CDR2 SNEGSKA (reference sequence). The J gene is TRBJ2-7, the V gene TRBV20-1; TRBD2 might be the D (6 bases). Sequenced material: blood, either unsorted or a sorted T cell fraction (not recorded which). This clonotype was obtained from a human donor who was either an allogeneic HSCT recipient or a stem cell or donor lymphocyte infusion donor (not recorded which). It is not recorded whose cells these are; they may come from a transplant donor. The CDR3 nucleotides read TGCAGTGCCAATAAACCCGGGACTCATGACCGGTACGAGCAGTACTTC. It is translated as CSANKPGTHDRYEQYF.